Sequencing of this TCR beta chain was carried out in a study of blood T cell repertoires in COVID-19. Turning to the study itself: Whether acute or convalescent, the COVID-19 samples came from the United States, Italy and Spain. PBMCs, B-cell-depleted T cells, or T cells provided the cDNA or gDNA that made up the material.

In the original processing: Quantification of nucleated cells was approximated via reference gene primer amplification. TCRdb's copy holds only in-frame clones and misses some; the assay was immunoSEQ multiplex PCR. Clone size and the V and J calls come from that table; the DNA yielded D and trimming. The sample lists hundreds of thousands of clones; roughly nine tenths were seen once. The CDR3 sequence is 14 residues long. Germline CDR1 reads MNHEY; CDR2 reads SMNVEV (reference sequence). Trimming pared 5 bases from V and 8 bases from J, leaving 15 bases between. This receptor was taken from a man younger than 35 with active or convalescent COVID-19. This chain uses TRBV27 with TRBJ1-4; a weak D match, TRBD1 (6 bases). The sequenced sample was peripheral blood. CDR3 bases: TGTGCCAGCAGTCTACAGGGTTTTCGGGAAAAACTGTTTTTT. Translating it yields CASSLQGFREKLFF.